A single sample gave rise to the 15 T cell receptor beta chains below, sequenced in a study of blood T cell repertoires in COVID-19. Sequencing used immunoSEQ multiplex PCR; TCRdb keeps in-frame clones, though not all of them. The sample holds fewer than 300,000 clones, less than 90% seen once. The material sequenced was peripheral blood. The receptors were gathered from a woman in her 70s with active or convalescent COVID-19.

CDR3 sequence reads: CASSLVSWGARGDEQFF. CDR3 bases: TGTGCCAGCAGCTTAGTAAGTTGGGGCGCGCGTGGCGATGAGCAGTTCTTC. This sequence joins TRBV7-2 and TRBJ2-1, with a weak D call TRBD1 (5 bases). V was cut by 1 base and J by 8 bases, with 21 bases left in between. Germline V CDR1 and CDR2: SGHTA, FQGNSA. The CDR3 has 17 amino acids.

The chain recombines TRBV21-1 with TRBJ2-5; TRBD2, the table's D call, was not compared with the DNA. TRBV21-1 is marked as a pseudogene. This CDR3 is built from 10 residues. The DNA for the CDR3 is TGTGCCAGCCGGGGAGAGACCCAGTACTTC. Translated, it gives CASRGETQYF.

This clone was detected a few times. The CDR3 is CASSQAARAAPLHF. The CDR3 DNA follows: TGCGCCAGCAGCCAAGCGGCGCGGGCGGCACCCCTCCACTTT. The rearrangement links TRBV4-1 to TRBJ1-6; no definite D call. Germline V gene lookup returns CDR1 MGHRA and CDR2 YSYEKL. V lost 1 base and J 11 bases, leaving 12 bases between the germline ends. CDR3 length equals 14 residues.

The CDR3 sequence is CASSLASENTEAFF. In DNA, the CDR3 is TGTGCCAGCAGCCTGGCCTCCGAGAACACTGAAGCTTTCTTT. The J gene is TRBJ1-1, the V gene TRBV6-5; unclear D gene. Germline lookup yields CDR1 MNHEY and CDR2 SVGAGI. V lost 6 bases and J 1 base, leaving 12 bases between the germline ends. CDR3 length: 14 amino acids.

The chain links TRBV28 to TRBJ1-2; D remains ambiguous. The V end lost 7 bases, the J end lost 1 base, and 16 bases lay between the germline ends. The CDR3 has 15 residues. Germline V gene lookup returns CDR1 MDHEN and CDR2 SYDVKM. CDR3 residues: CASIEGRVFNYGYTF. The CDR3, as DNA: TGTGCCAGCATTGAGGGCCGGGTCTTTAACTATGGCTACACCTTC.

In its sample, this clone was seen a few times. This chain uses TRBV7-9 with TRBJ2-1; D might be TRBD1 (6 bases). The CDR3 has 16 residues. Trimming left V 0 bases short and J 8 bases short, with 17 bases between. Per germline, CDR1 SEHNR and CDR2 FQNEAQ (reference sequence). DNA of the CDR3: TGTGCCAGCAGCTTAGCGCGGAGGACAGCATTATATGAGCAGTTCTTC. This encodes CASSLARRTALYEQFF.

V usage is TRBV7-9 and J usage is TRBJ1-2, with 7 bases matching TRBD1. The ends lost 4 bases at V and 12 bases at J; junction bases unmatched: 8. The germline gives CDR1 SEHNR, CDR2 FQNEAQ (reference sequence). The CDR3 spans 12 residues. The CDR3 spells CASSSTPQGDTF. Written as DNA, the CDR3 is TGTGCCAGCAGCTCCACCCCGCAGGGGGACACCTTC.

V usage is TRBV5-4 and J usage is TRBJ1-1; no clear D gene. Trimming cost V 5 bases and J 2 bases, with 13 bases left between them. The germline gives CDR1 SGHNT, CDR2 YYREEE (reference sequence). This CDR3 comprises 14 residues. CDR3: CASRVGIINTEAFF. The CDR3 DNA sequence: TGTGCCAGCAGAGTCGGGATAATAAACACTGAAGCTTTCTTT.

This chain connects TRBV9 to TRBJ2-3, with D tentatively TRBD2 (6 bases). This CDR3 has 14 residues. V was shortened by 7 bases and J by 0 bases, with 12 bases between the two germline ends. In germline, CDR1 is SGDLS, CDR2 YYNGEE. The chain's CDR3 is CASAPGLSTDTQYF. The CDR3 DNA follows: TGTGCCAGCGCACCGGGACTGAGCACAGATACGCAGTATTTT.

The chain recombines TRBV2 with TRBJ1-2, with 9 nucleotides matching TRBD1. From germline, CDR1 is SNHLY and CDR2 FYNNEI. The CDR3 is 14 amino acids. Trimming cost V 10 bases and J 3 bases; bases outside gene matches: 9. The CDR3 is CANKRDREDYGYTF. DNA of the CDR3: TGTGCCAATAAGAGGGACAGGGAGGACTATGGCTACACCTTC.

V gene TRBV6-5 combines with J gene TRBJ1-1; 9 bases are a match to TRBD1. The J segment lost 5 bases and the V segment lost 5 bases, leaving 3 bases of the junction unmatched. Germline assignment: CDR1 MNHEY and CDR2 SVGAGI. The CDR3 runs to 13 residues. This CDR3 is CASSRQGGTEAFF. As DNA, the CDR3 is TGTGCCAGCAGTCGACAGGGGGGTACTGAAGCTTTCTTT.

V gene TRBV5-1 combines with J gene TRBJ2-3; weak D call: TRBD1 (6 bases). CDR3 length equals 13 residues. The germline V and J ends were trimmed by 4 bases and 2 bases, with 8 bases remaining between them. Germline values: CDR1 SGHRS, CDR2 YFSETQ. This chain's CDR3 is CASSGDNTDTQYF. CDR3 in DNA: TGCGCCAGCAGCGGGGACAACACAGATACGCAGTATTTT.

The rearrangement links TRBV2 to TRBJ1-5, with a weak D call TRBD1 (5 bases). Germline CDR1 reads SNHLY; CDR2 reads FYNNEI. V lost 1 base and J 6 bases, leaving 10 bases between the germline ends. The CDR3 consists of 14 residues. The CDR3 DNA reads TGTGCCAGCAGTGAAGAGGGGCAGGGTCAGCCCCAGCATTTT. Its translation is CASSEEGQGQPQHF.

The V gene is TRBV6-2 or TRBV6-3, the J gene TRBJ2-7; TRBD2 matches 10 bases. Germline values: CDR1 MNHEY, CDR2 SVGEGT. V trimming: 2 bases; J trimming: 2 bases; junction bases outside the gene matches: 9. The length of the CDR3 is 17 residues. This chain's CDR3 is CASSYRRLAGRTYEQYF. The CDR3 region has the DNA TGTGCCAGCAGTTACCGACGACTAGCGGGCCGAACCTACGAGCAGTACTTC.

This clone was seen a handful of times. The V gene is TRBV6-6, the J gene TRBJ1-2; 7 bases agree with TRBD1. The CDR3 is 13 residues long. V shed 7 bases, J shed 7 bases, and the junction held 9 bases outside the gene matches. Germline values: CDR1 MNHNY, CDR2 SVGAGI (reference sequence). The CDR3 protein is CASTDRVSAGYTF. CDR3 DNA sequence: TGTGCCAGCACCGACAGGGTCTCCGCTGGCTACACCTTC.